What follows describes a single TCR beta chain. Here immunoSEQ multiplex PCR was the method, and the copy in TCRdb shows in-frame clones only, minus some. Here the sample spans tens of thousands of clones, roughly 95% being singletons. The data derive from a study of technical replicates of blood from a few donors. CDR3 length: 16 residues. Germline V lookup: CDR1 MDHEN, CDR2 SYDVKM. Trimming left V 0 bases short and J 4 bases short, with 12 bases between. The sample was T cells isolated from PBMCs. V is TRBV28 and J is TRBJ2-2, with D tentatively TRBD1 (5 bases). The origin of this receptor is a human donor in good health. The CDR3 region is CASSLWKGIATGELFF. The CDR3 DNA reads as TGTGCCAGCAGTTTATGGAAGGGGATAGCCACCGGGGAGCTGTTTTTT. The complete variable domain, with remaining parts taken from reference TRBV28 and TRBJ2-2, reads DVKVTQSSRYLVKRTGEKVFLECVQDMDHENMFWYRQDPGLGLRLIYFSYDVKMKEKGDIPEGYSVSREKKERFSLILESASTNQTSMYLCASSLWKGIATGELFFGEGSRLTVL.